This passage covers 12 T cell receptor beta chains from one sample sequenced in a study of blood T cell repertoires in COVID-19 (dated by TCRdb to the early 2020s). The library was obtained by the immunoSEQ multiplex PCR assay. TCRdb took this table from immuneACCESS and kept in-frame rearrangements with V and J called. Such tables lack part of the clones; where checked against another copy, unresolved V genes explain under half of the gap, and the rest is unexplained. Here the sample has 57,000 or so clones; around 80% occur a single time. Together, the top ten hold around 21% of the sample. Sequenced input: peripheral blood. The source of these receptors is a woman older than 75 with active or convalescent COVID-19.

The chain has TRBV7-7 and TRBJ2-1; 8 bases map to TRBD2. This CDR3 contains 15 residues. Germline-derived CDR1 and CDR2 are SSHAT and FNYEAQ (reference sequence). The V segment lost 4 bases and the J segment 4 bases; nucleotides outside the gene matches: 6. CDR3 region: CASSSPGGFYNEQFF. The DNA for the CDR3 is TGTGCCAGCAGCTCACCGGGGGGGTTTTACAATGAGCAGTTCTTC.

The J gene is TRBJ1-6, the V gene TRBV27, with 8 bases matching TRBD1. The CDR3 covers 14 residues. Germline values: CDR1 MNHEY, CDR2 SMNVEV (reference sequence). The V segment lost 5 bases and the J segment 7 bases; nucleotides outside the gene matches: 4. This chain's CDR3 is CASSTRQGNSPLHF. DNA for the CDR3: TGTGCCAGCAGTACCCGACAGGGGAATTCACCCCTCCACTTT.

Relative to its sample, this clone is medium-sized (0.01 to 0.1%). The chain has TRBV28 and TRBJ1-1; 7 bases agree with TRBD1. V gave up 4 bases and J gave up 1 base; unmatched junction bases: 15. Germline V gene lookup returns CDR1 MDHEN and CDR2 SYDVKM. CDR3 size: 18 residues. In DNA form, the CDR3 reads TGTGCCAGCAGTTCAGTAAGGGCAGGGGGTATATGGAACACTGAAGCTTTCTTT. It encodes CASSSVRAGGIWNTEAFF.

The chain is built from TRBV3-1 (or the pseudogene TRBV3-2) and TRBJ2-1; 7 nucleotides agree with TRBD1. There are 17 residues in the CDR3. V was pared by 2 bases and J by 0 bases, with 7 bases of the junction left unmatched. Germline V CDR1 and CDR2: LGHDT, YNNKEL (reference sequence). The CDR3 is CASSQRQGSSSYNEQFF. CDR3 coding DNA: TGTGCCAGCAGCCAACGACAGGGCTCTAGCTCCTACAATGAGCAGTTCTTC.

This chain uses TRBV6-1 with TRBJ1-6; D remains unclear. The CDR3 covers 16 residues. The V gene's germline CDR1 is MNHNS and CDR2 SASEGT. The ends were cut back, 3 bases at V and 0 bases at J, with 9 bases in the middle. CDR3 loop: CASSDNRSSYNSPLHF. The CDR3 DNA is TGTGCCAGCAGTGACAACAGAAGCTCCTATAATTCACCCCTCCACTTT.

This clone was seen many times. The chain employs TRBV1 and TRBJ2-4; TRBD1, the table's D call, was not compared with the DNA. TRBV1 is given as a pseudogene. This CDR3 has 19 amino acids. CDR3 region: CTSSQEIIICRVLSGFQYF. In nucleotides, the CDR3 is TGCACCAGCAGCCAAGAAATAATTATTTGCAGGGTGTTGAGTGGTTTCCAGTACTTC.

A few counts support this clone. The chain employs TRBV6-5 and TRBJ2-3; 7 bases map to TRBD2. Unmatched junction bases numbered 7, after V lost 8 bases and J lost 2 bases. The CDR3 has 14 amino acids. The germline gives CDR1 MNHEY, CDR2 SVGAGI. The CDR3 coding sequence is TGTGCCAGCGGCAAGAGCGGGGCCACAGATACGCAGTATTTT. This codes for CASGKSGATDTQYF.

The chain joins TRBV21-1 to TRBJ1-3; TRBD1, the table's D call, was not compared with the DNA. TRBV21-1 is a known pseudogene. This CDR3 is 20 amino acids long. This chain's CDR3 is CASSYRDSEPNFPSGNTIYF. The CDR3 DNA is TGTGCCAGCAGCTACCGGGACAGCGAACCCAATTTCCCCTCTGGAAACACCATATATTTT.

The chain combines TRBV2 with TRBJ2-1; 8 nucleotides line up with TRBD2. The trim removed 2 bases at V and 0 bases at J, leaving 9 bases unmatched. The CDR3 length is 18 residues. Germline assignment: CDR1 SNHLY and CDR2 FYNNEI. In nucleotides, the CDR3 is TGTGCCAGCAGTGAATACTCAACTAGCGGCCGCTCCTACAATGAGCAGTTCTTC. Protein: CASSEYSTSGRSYNEQFF.

The chain has TRBV11-2 and TRBJ2-3, with a tentative D call TRBD2 (6 bases). This CDR3 is built from 16 residues. Per germline, CDR1 SGHAT and CDR2 FQNNGV. Trimming shortened V by 5 bases and J by 1 base, and 16 bases separated the two germline ends. The CDR3, as DNA: TGTGCCAGCAGCCTAACAGCCGGGAGCGGCACAGATACGCAGTATTTT. Translated, it gives CASSLTAGSGTDTQYF.

The chain employs TRBV2 and TRBJ1-5; TRBD1 matches 9 bases. Germline assignment: CDR1 SNHLY and CDR2 FYNNEI. This CDR3 has 16 amino acids. With 5 bases clipped from V and 6 bases from J, the junction kept 11 bases outside the gene matches. The CDR3 bases are TGTGCCAGCAGTTTTGACAGGGGGGCGACAGGTCAGCCCCAGCATTTT. It encodes CASSFDRGATGQPQHF.

V gene TRBV19 combines with J gene TRBJ2-2; 9 nucleotides line up with TRBD2. V shed 3 bases and J 7 bases; nucleotides not matched to a gene: 6. This CDR3 contains 15 residues. Germline CDR1 and CDR2: LNHDA and SQIVND (reference sequence). CDR3 nucleotides: TGTGCCAGTAGTATTTTTTGGACTAGCGTCGGGGAGCTGTTTTTT. Translating gives CASSIFWTSVGELFF.